Shown below are 26 T cell receptor beta chains from a single sample sequenced in a study of cytomegalovirus exposure and HLA in healthy donors. A multiplex PCR was run with 60 Vbeta primers and 13 Jbeta primers. The data were produced by immunoSEQ multiplex PCR, yet TCRdb's version contains in-frame clones alone and is incomplete. The sample records approximately 140,000 clones, around 60% being singletons. Source material: PBMCs. Source of these receptors: a woman aged 55-69 years in good health and CMV-seropositive.

The chain is built from TRBV5-1 and TRBJ2-7; 11 bases match TRBD2. The CDR3 is 17 residues long. J was trimmed by 3 bases and V by 0 bases; bases with no gene match: 8. CDR1 is SGHRS and CDR2 is YFSETQ in the germline V gene. In nucleotides, the CDR3 is TGCGCCAGCAGCTTGGAGTTAGAGACTAGCGGGGTCTACGAGCAGTACTTC. It is translated as CASSLELETSGVYEQYF.

The J gene is TRBJ1-2, the V gene TRBV4-1; TRBD1 agrees at 9 bases. This CDR3 is 15 amino acids long. In germline, CDR1 is MGHRA, CDR2 YSYEKL. Trimming at V came to 0 bases and at J to 5 bases, leaving 4 bases not matched to a gene. CDR3 residues: CASSQEDRGVYGYTF. DNA for the CDR3: TGCGCCAGCAGCCAAGAAGACAGGGGGGTATATGGCTACACCTTC.

The gene calls are TRBV7-8 and TRBJ2-5; 9 bases match TRBD1. V was clipped by 5 bases and J by 4 bases; unmatched bases: 2. The CDR3 extends over 13 amino acids. Germline V gene sequence: CDR1 SGHVS, CDR2 FQNEAQ. The CDR3 here is CASSLDRGETQYF. The CDR3 DNA sequence: TGTGCCAGCAGCCTGGACAGGGGAGAGACCCAGTACTTC. The variable domain in full, with the rest retrieved from reference TRBV7-8 and TRBJ2-5, is GAGVSQSPRYKVAKRGQDVALRCDPISGHVSLFWYQQALGQGPEFLTYFQNEAQLDKSGLPSDRFFAERPEGSVSTLKIQRTQQEDSAVYLCASSLDRGETQYFGPGTRLLVL.

J is TRBJ2-3 and V is TRBV6-6; 9 nucleotides align to TRBD2. V shed 5 bases and J 5 bases; nucleotides not matched to a gene: 11. Germline CDR1 is MNHNY and CDR2 is SVGAGI (reference sequence). The CDR3 loop spans 16 amino acids. CDR3 sequence (DNA): TGTGCCAGCAGTCCCCGGGGGGTAGCGGGAGTAGATACGCAGTATTTT. Its protein is CASSPRGVAGVDTQYF.

V gene TRBV21-1 combines with J gene TRBJ2-7; TRBD2 is taken as the D call from the table, unchecked against the DNA. TRBV21-1 is classified as a pseudogene. This CDR3 is built from 17 residues. CDR3 region: CASSRGLVPSPSYEQYF. In DNA form, the CDR3 reads TGTGCCAGCAGCAGAGGACTAGTACCATCCCCATCGTACGAGCAGTACTTC.

The V and J genes are TRBV5-4 and TRBJ2-7; TRBD1 matches 11 bases. With V trimmed by 1 base and J by 4 bases, 7 bases remained unmatched. Germline V gene lookup returns CDR1 SGHNT and CDR2 YYREEE (reference sequence). This CDR3 spans 16 amino acids. The CDR3 region is CASSLPGTGGSYEQYF. The CDR3 DNA sequence: TGTGCCAGCAGCTTGCCCGGGACAGGGGGATCGTACGAGCAGTACTTC.

The gene calls are TRBV13 and TRBJ2-1, with 7 bases matching TRBD2. This CDR3 has 19 residues. Germline lookup yields CDR1 PRHDT and CDR2 FYEKMQ (reference sequence). Trimming took 0 bases from V and 0 from J; bases not matched to a gene: 11. CDR3 sequence (DNA): TGTGCCAGCAGCTTAGGGGGGCTAGGACTAGAAAGCTCCTACAATGAGCAGTTCTTC. It codes for CASSLGGLGLESSYNEQFF.

The V gene is TRBV7-3, the J gene TRBJ2-1; D remains ambiguous. Trimming pared 5 bases from V and 0 bases from J, leaving 11 bases between. The CDR3 has 15 amino acids. Germline lookup yields CDR1 SGHTA and CDR2 FQGTGA. In nucleotides, the CDR3 is TGTGCCAGCAGCCGAGATGAGGCCTCCTACAATGAGCAGTTCTTC. It yields the protein CASSRDEASYNEQFF.

The genes are TRBV6-5 and TRBJ2-3, with a possible D match to TRBD2 (6 bases). This CDR3 is built from 14 residues. The V gene's germline CDR1 is MNHEY and CDR2 SVGAGI. V lost 5 bases to trimming and J lost 1 base, with 10 bases between them. CDR3 sequence reads: CASSQTRRTDTQYF. The DNA of the CDR3 is TGTGCCAGCAGTCAGACTAGGCGCACAGATACGCAGTATTTT.

The chain joins TRBV15 to TRBJ1-4; TRBD1 matches 7 bases. Germline assignment: CDR1 LNHNV and CDR2 YYDKDF (reference sequence). The CDR3 totals 16 residues. V lost 0 bases to trimming and J lost 3 bases; unmatched junction nucleotides: 4. The CDR3 coding sequence is TGTGCCACCAGCAGAGATCCGACAGGGCCTAATGAAAAACTGTTTTTT. This encodes CATSRDPTGPNEKLFF.

V usage is TRBV10-3 and J usage is TRBJ2-1, with D unclear. The CDR3 spans 15 residues. The germline CDR1 and CDR2 sequences are ENHRY and SYGVKD. V lost 0 bases to trimming and J lost 0 bases, with 6 bases between them. CDR3 coding DNA: TGTGCCATCAGTGAGTCAAGCGACTCCTACAATGAGCAGTTCTTC. It specifies CAISESSDSYNEQFF.

The CDR3 coding sequence is TGTGCCAGCAGCTTGTCCCTCAATGAAAAACTGTTTTTT. Its protein is CASSLSLNEKLFF. The V call is TRBV7-2, the J call TRBJ1-4; no definite D call. The CDR3 runs 13 residues. V lost 3 bases and J lost 5, with 7 bases in between. The germline V gene has CDR1 SGHTA and CDR2 FQGNSA.

This chain joins TRBV25-1 and TRBJ2-1, with TRBD2 matching 9 bases. Germline CDR1 and CDR2: MGHDK and SYGVNS. With V trimmed by 1 base and J by 3 bases, 4 bases remained unmatched. The CDR3 spans 16 residues. In DNA form, the CDR3 reads TGTGCCAGCAGTGAATTGAGACTAGCGGACTACAATGAGCAGTTCTTC. This gives the protein CASSELRLADYNEQFF. The full variable domain, its missing parts supplied by reference TRBV25-1 and TRBJ2-1, is EADIYQTPRYLVIGTGKKITLECSQTMGHDKMYWYQQDPGMELHLIHYSYGVNSTEKGDLSSESTVSRIRTEHFPLTLESARPSHTSQYLCASSELRLADYNEQFFGPGTRLTVL.

This clone turned up a few times. The rearrangement uses TRBV7-8 and TRBJ2-2, with a possible D match to TRBD2 (6 bases). Germline assignment: CDR1 SGHVS and CDR2 FQNEAQ. The V end lost 8 bases, the J end lost 13 bases, and 17 bases lay between the germline ends. The CDR3 runs to 12 residues. The DNA of the CDR3 is TGTGCCAGCGGCCCCGGGACTCCGGGGCTGTTTTTT. This encodes CASGPGTPGLFF. Variable domain in full (rest from reference TRBV7-8 and TRBJ2-2): GAGVSQSPRYKVAKRGQDVALRCDPISGHVSLFWYQQALGQGPEFLTYFQNEAQLDKSGLPSDRFFAERPEGSVSTLKIQRTQQEDSAVYLCASGPGTPGLFFGEGSRLTVL.

The chain is built from TRBV29-1 and TRBJ1-1; D remains unclear. The CDR3 totals 12 residues. CDR1 SQVTM and CDR2 ANQGSEA come from the germline V gene. Trimming left V 3 bases short and J 4 bases short, with 9 bases between. The CDR3 sequence: CSVDQVSTEAFF. The CDR3 nucleotides read TGCAGCGTTGACCAGGTGAGCACTGAAGCTTTCTTT.

The J gene is TRBJ2-5, the V gene TRBV18; D unclear. The CDR3 loop spans 14 amino acids. V gave up 0 bases and J gave up 5 bases, with 10 bases separating them. CDR1 and CDR2 from the germline V gene are KGHSH and LQKENI. The CDR3 loop reads CASSPPSTKETQYF. CDR3 coding DNA: TGTGCCAGCTCACCACCCAGCACTAAGGAGACCCAGTACTTC.

V and J are TRBV10-1 and TRBJ1-4; possible D gene TRBD1, 5 bases. The CDR3 is 17 amino acids. The germline V and J ends were trimmed by 0 bases and 3 bases, with 14 bases remaining between them. CDR1 is WNHNN, CDR2 SYGVQD, per germline (reference sequence). CDR3 sequence (DNA): TGCGCCAGCAGTGAGTCGAAGGTGCAGGGCTCTAATGAAAAACTGTTTTTT. Its protein product is CASSESKVQGSNEKLFF.

The chain joins TRBV4-2 to TRBJ2-1; the D gene is possibly TRBD2 (6 bases). Germline-derived CDR1 and CDR2 are LGHNA and YNFKEQ. The CDR3 runs 16 residues. Trimming stripped 0 bases from V and 6 bases from J, with 15 bases between. This chain's CDR3 is CASSQDTGVGANEQFF. CDR3 DNA: TGTGCCAGCAGCCAAGATACGGGAGTTGGGGCCAATGAGCAGTTCTTC.

The chain has TRBV18 and TRBJ2-2, with a possible D match to TRBD2 (5 bases). Per the germline V gene, CDR1 is KGHSH and CDR2 is LQKENI. The CDR3 loop spans 15 amino acids. V was shortened by 3 bases and J by 1 base, with 9 bases between the two germline ends. The CDR3 protein is CASSPQSGNTGELFF. The CDR3 bases are TGTGCCAGCTCACCTCAAAGCGGGAACACCGGGGAGCTGTTTTTT.

The chain is built from TRBV28 and TRBJ2-1; maybe TRBD2 (6 bases). Trimming removed 7 bases from V and 10 bases from J, with 26 bases in between. The CDR3 totals 16 residues. The germline gives CDR1 MDHEN, CDR2 SYDVKM. CDR3: CASTPPGGRPGREQFF. In nucleotides, the CDR3 is TGTGCCAGCACTCCTCCGGGTGGGCGACCCGGGAGAGAGCAGTTCTTC.

CDR3 region: CSVSSNYGYTF. CDR3 in DNA: TGCAGCGTTTCTTCCAACTATGGCTACACCTTC. V and J are TRBV29-1 and TRBJ1-2; D remains unclear. V was pared by 5 bases and J by 2 bases, with 6 bases between. Germline V CDR1 and CDR2: SQVTM, ANQGSEA. The CDR3 runs 11 residues.

V is TRBV5-1 and J is TRBJ2-5; 10 positions match TRBD1. Germline V gene sequence: CDR1 SGHRS, CDR2 YFSETQ. Trimming removed 0 bases from V and 5 bases from J; junction bases left unmatched: 7. The CDR3 contains 16 residues. The CDR3 nucleotides read TGCGCCAGCAGCTTGGAGGGACAGGGGATATGGGAGACCCAGTACTTC. This encodes CASSLEGQGIWETQYF.

This chain connects TRBV7-2 to TRBJ2-3; TRBD2 might be the D (6 bases). The CDR3 has 15 residues. V lost 5 bases, J lost 8 bases, and 20 bases lay in between. Germline CDR1 SGHTA, CDR2 FQGNSA. The CDR3 loop reads CASSATRGVGGTQYF. The CDR3 nucleotides are TGTGCCAGCAGCGCGACTAGGGGAGTAGGTGGTACGCAGTATTTT.

This clone was seen a few times. The chain joins TRBV10-3 to TRBJ1-4; 7 positions agree with TRBD1. From germline, CDR1 is ENHRY and CDR2 SYGVKD. The trim removed 0 bases at V and 8 bases at J, leaving 12 bases unmatched. This CDR3 is built from 17 residues. Written as DNA, the CDR3 is TGTGCCATCAGTGAGTCTAGAGCGACAGGGTCGAGGGAAAAACTGTTTTTT. Translated: CAISESRATGSREKLFF.

The V gene is TRBV5-6, the J gene TRBJ1-5; TRBD1 is a possible D gene (5 bases). CDR3 size: 12 residues. CDR1 and CDR2 from the germline V gene are SGHDT and YYEEEE. Deletions cut 4 bases from V and 6 bases from J, with 8 bases between. CDR3 bases: TGTGCCAGCAGCCCGGGGGGTCAGCCCCAGCATTTT. Its translation: CASSPGGQPQHF.

This chain joins TRBV28 and TRBJ1-2, with TRBD1 matching 7 bases. Losses at the gene ends were 8 bases for V and 1 base for J; bases not matched to a gene: 13. The CDR3 contains 16 residues. Looked up from germline, CDR1 is MDHEN and CDR2 is SYDVKM. CDR3 region: CASQLRAGQFNYGYTF. The CDR3 nucleotides read TGTGCCAGCCAACTCCGGGCGGGACAGTTTAACTATGGCTACACCTTC.